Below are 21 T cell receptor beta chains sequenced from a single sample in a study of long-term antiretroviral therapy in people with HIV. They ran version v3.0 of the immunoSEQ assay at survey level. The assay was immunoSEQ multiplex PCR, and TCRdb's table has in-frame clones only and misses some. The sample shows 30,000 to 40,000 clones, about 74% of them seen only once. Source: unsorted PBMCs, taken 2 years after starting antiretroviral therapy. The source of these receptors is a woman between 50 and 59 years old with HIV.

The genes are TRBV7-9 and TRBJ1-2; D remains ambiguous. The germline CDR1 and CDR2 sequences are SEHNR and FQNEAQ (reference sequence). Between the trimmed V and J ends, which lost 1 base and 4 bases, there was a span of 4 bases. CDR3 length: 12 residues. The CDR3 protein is CASSLEGYGYTF. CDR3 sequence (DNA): TGTGCCAGCAGCTTAGAAGGCTATGGCTACACCTTC.

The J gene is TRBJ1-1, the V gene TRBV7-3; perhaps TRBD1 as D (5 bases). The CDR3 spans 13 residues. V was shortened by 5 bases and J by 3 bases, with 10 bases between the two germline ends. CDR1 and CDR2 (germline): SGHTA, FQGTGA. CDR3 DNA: TGTGCCAGCAGCACCCTGGGGGACACTGAAGCTTTCTTT. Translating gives CASSTLGDTEAFF. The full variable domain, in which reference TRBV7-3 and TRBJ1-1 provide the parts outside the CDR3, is GAGVSQTPSNKVTEKGKYVELRCDPISGHTALYWYRQSLGQGPEFLIYFQGTGAADDSGLPNDRFFAVRPEGSVSTLKIQRTERGDSAVYLCASSTLGDTEAFFGQGTRLTVV.

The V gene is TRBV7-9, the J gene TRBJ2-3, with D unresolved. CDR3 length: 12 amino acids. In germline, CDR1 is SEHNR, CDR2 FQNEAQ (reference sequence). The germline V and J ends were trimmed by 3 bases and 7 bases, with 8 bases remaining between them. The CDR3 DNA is TGTGCCAGCAGCTTCGACCATCATACGCAGTATTTT. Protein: CASSFDHHTQYF.

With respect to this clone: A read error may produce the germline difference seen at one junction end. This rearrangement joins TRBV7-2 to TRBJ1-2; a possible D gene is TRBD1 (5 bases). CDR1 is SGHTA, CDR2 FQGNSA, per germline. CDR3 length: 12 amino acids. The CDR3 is CASSQRPRAPYF. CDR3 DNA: TGTGCCAGCAGCCAGCGGCCCAGGGCGCCGTACTTC.

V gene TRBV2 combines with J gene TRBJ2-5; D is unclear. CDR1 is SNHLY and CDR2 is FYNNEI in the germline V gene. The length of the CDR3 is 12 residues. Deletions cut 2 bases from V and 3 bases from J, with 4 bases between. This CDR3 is CASSETEETQYF. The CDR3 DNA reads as TGTGCCAGCAGTGAAACAGAAGAGACCCAGTACTTC. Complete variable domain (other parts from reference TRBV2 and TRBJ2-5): EPEVTQTPSHQVTQMGQEVILRCVPISNHLYFYWYRQILGQKVEFLVSFYNNEISEKSEIFDDQFSVERPDGSNFTLKIRSTKLEDSAMYFCASSETEETQYFGPGTRLLVL.

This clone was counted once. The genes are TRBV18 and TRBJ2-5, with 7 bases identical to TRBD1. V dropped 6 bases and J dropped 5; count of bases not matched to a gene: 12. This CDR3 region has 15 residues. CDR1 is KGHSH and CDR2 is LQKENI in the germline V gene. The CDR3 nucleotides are TGTGCCAGCTCCCCGACAAGGGGGCTGGAGGAGACCCAGTACTTC. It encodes CASSPTRGLEETQYF.

CDR3 nucleotides: TGTGCCAGCAGCTTGACTAGCGGGGGGGGATACAATGAGCAGTTCTTC. Amino acids: CASSLTSGGGYNEQFF. The chain joins TRBV7-3 to TRBJ2-1, with 14 nucleotides matching TRBD2. From germline, CDR1 is SGHTA and CDR2 FQGTGA. After removal of 3 bases from V and 4 bases from J, the junction contained 2 bases not matched to a gene. CDR3 size: 16 residues. The full variable domain, in which reference TRBV7-3 and TRBJ2-1 provide the parts outside the CDR3, is GAGVSQTPSNKVTEKGKYVELRCDPISGHTALYWYRQSLGQGPEFLIYFQGTGAADDSGLPNDRFFAVRPEGSVSTLKIQRTERGDSAVYLCASSLTSGGGYNEQFFGPGTRLTVL.

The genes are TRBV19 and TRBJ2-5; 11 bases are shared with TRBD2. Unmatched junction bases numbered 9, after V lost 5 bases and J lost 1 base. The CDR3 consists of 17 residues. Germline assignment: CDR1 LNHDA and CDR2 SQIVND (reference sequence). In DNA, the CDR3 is TGTGCCAGTAGTCTCTCTAGCGGGGGGTACATCCAAGAGACCCAGTACTTC. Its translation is CASSLSSGGYIQETQYF.

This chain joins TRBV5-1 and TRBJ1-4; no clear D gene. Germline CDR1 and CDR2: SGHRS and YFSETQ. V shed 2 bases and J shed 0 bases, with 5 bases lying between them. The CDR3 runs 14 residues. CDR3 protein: CASSFGATNEKLFF. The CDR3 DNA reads TGCGCCAGCAGCTTTGGAGCAACTAATGAAAAACTGTTTTTT.

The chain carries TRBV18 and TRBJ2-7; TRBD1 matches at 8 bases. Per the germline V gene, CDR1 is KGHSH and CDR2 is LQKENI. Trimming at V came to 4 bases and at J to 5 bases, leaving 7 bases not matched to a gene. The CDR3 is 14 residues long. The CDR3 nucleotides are TGTGCCAGCTCACTAATGACAGGGGAGAACGAGCAGTACGTC. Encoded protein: CASSLMTGENEQYV.

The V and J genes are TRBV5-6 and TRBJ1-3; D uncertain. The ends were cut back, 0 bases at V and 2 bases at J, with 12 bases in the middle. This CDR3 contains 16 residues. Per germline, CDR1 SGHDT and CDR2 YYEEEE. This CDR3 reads CASSLARRNAGNTIYF. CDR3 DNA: TGTGCCAGCAGCTTGGCCAGGCGGAACGCTGGAAACACCATATATTTT.

This CDR3 reads CASSLFSGNTGELFF. Written as DNA, the CDR3 is TGTGCCAGCAGCTTGTTCTCGGGGAACACCGGGGAGCTGTTTTTT. The chain has TRBV7-2 and TRBJ2-2; unclear D gene. Germline CDR1 SGHTA, CDR2 FQGNSA. V lost 3 bases to trimming and J lost 1 base, with 9 bases between them. This CDR3 comprises 15 residues.

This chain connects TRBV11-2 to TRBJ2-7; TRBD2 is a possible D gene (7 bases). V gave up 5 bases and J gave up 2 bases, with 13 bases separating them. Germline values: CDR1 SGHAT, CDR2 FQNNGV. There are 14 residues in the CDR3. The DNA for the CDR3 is TGTGCCAGCAGCCAAGGGGGGGCCACCTACGAGCAGTACGTC. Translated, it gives CASSQGGATYEQYV.

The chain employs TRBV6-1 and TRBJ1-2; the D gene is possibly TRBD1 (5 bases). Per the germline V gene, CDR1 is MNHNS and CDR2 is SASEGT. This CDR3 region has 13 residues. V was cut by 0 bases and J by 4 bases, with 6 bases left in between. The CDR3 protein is CASSEARVYGYTF. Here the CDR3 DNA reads TGTGCCAGCAGTGAAGCCAGGGTCTATGGCTACACCTTC.

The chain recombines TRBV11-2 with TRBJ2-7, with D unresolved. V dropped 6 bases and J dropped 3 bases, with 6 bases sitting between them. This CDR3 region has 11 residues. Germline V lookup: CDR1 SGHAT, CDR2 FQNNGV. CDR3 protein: CASSYNYEQYF. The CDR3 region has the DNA TGTGCCAGCAGTTACAACTACGAGCAGTACTTC.

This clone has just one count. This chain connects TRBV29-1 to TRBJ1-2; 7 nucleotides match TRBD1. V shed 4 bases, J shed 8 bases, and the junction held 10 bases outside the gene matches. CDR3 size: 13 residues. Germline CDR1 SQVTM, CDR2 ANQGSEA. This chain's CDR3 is CSVVSTGIGGYTF. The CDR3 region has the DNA TGCAGCGTTGTGTCGACAGGGATCGGGGGCTACACCTTC.

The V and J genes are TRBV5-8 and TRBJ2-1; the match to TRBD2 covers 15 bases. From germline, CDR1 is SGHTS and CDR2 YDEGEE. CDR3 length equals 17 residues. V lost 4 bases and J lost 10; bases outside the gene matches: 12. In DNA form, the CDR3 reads TGTGCCAGCAGCACGGGACTAGCGGGGGGCCCCTACGTGGAGCAGTTCTTC. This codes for CASSTGLAGGPYVEQFF.

The CDR3 protein is CASSEGAGPAGGYTF. Written as DNA, the CDR3 is TGTGCCAGCAGTGAAGGGGCAGGCCCGGCGGGTGGCTACACCTTC. The V and J genes are TRBV6-1 and TRBJ1-2; D is undetermined. Germline loops: CDR1 MNHNS, CDR2 SASEGT. CDR3 length equals 15 residues. The V and J ends lost 1 base and 7 bases respectively, with 16 bases between them.

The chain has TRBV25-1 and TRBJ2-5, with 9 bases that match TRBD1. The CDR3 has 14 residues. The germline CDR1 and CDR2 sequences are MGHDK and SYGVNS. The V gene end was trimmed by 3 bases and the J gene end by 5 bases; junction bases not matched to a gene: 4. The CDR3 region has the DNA TGTGCCAGCAGTGACTGGACAGGGGTCGAGACCCAGTACTTC. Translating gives CASSDWTGVETQYF.

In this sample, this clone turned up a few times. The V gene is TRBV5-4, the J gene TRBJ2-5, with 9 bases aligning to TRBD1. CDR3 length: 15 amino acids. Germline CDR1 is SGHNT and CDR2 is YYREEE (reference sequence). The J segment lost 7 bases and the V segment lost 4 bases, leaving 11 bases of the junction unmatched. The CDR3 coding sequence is TGTGCCAGCAGCGCAAACAGGGGGCTAGGATCGACCCAGTACTTC. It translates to CASSANRGLGSTQYF.

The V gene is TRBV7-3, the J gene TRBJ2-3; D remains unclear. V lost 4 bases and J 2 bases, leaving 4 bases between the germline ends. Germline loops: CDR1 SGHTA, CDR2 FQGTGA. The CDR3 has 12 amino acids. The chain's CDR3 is CASSSYTDTQYF. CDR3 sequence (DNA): TGTGCCAGCAGCTCGTACACAGATACGCAGTATTTT.